What follows are 30 T cell receptor beta chains derived from one specimen sequenced in a study of graft-versus-host responses after intestinal transplantation. Sequenced by immunoSEQ multiplex PCR; TCRdb stores in-frame clones only, minus some. Altogether more than 80,000 clones are present, about 85% being singletons, with the ten largest covering roughly 0.28%. The antigens these receptors bind are not known. The material was unstimulated CD4+ T cells sorted from spleen or lymph node cells, obtained before transplant. These receptors came from a human donor who was the organ donor for an intestinal transplant.

This clone came up once. The gene calls are TRBV5-4 and TRBJ1-1, with D possibly matching TRBD1 (6 bases). V lost 4 bases to trimming and J lost 8 bases, with 18 bases between them. In germline, CDR1 is SGHNT, CDR2 YYREEE (reference sequence). The CDR3 sequence is 14 residues long. CDR3 in DNA: TGTGCCAGCAGCCCGACAGGCTTCTGGCGGGAAGCTTTCTTT. Protein: CASSPTGFWREAFF.

This rearrangement joins TRBV7-8 to TRBJ1-2; D is possibly TRBD1 (5 bases). Germline CDR1 and CDR2: SGHVS and FQNEAQ. This CDR3 is built from 12 residues. V lost 8 bases and J lost 10, with 17 bases in between. The CDR3 DNA follows: TGTGCCAGCCTGACAGCGAATCGTGTCTACACCTTC. Translation: CASLTANRVYTF.

The gene calls are TRBV11-3 and TRBJ2-7; possible D gene TRBD1, 5 bases. The germline V gene has CDR1 SGHNT and CDR2 YENEEA. V lost 0 bases to trimming and J lost 3 bases, with 9 bases between them. The CDR3 totals 14 residues. The CDR3 region is CASSLEGADYEQYF. For the CDR3, the DNA is TGTGCCAGCAGCTTAGAAGGGGCGGACTACGAGCAGTACTTC. The full variable domain, with the rest looked up from reference TRBV11-3 and TRBJ2-7, is EAGVVQSPRYKIIEKKQPVAFWCNPISGHNTLYWYLQNLGQGPELLIRYENEEAVDDSQLPKDRFSAERLKGVDSTLKIQPAELGDSAVYLCASSLEGADYEQYFGPGTRLTVT.

V usage is TRBV29-1 and J usage is TRBJ2-3, with 13 nucleotides matching TRBD2. Trimming removed 4 bases from V and 3 bases from J; junction bases left unmatched: 16. Germline loops: CDR1 SQVTM, CDR2 ANQGSEA. The CDR3 runs 19 residues. The CDR3 DNA is TGCAGCGTTGGTCGACTAGCGGGAGGATCTGGGTTGGGGACAGATACGCAGTATTTT. Protein: CSVGRLAGGSGLGTDTQYF.

This chain connects TRBV29-1 to TRBJ2-5; the match to TRBD2 covers 11 bases. Germline values: CDR1 SQVTM, CDR2 ANQGSEA. This CDR3 spans 14 amino acids. Unmatched junction bases numbered 2, after V lost 1 base and J lost 4 bases. The chain's CDR3 is CSVEGLAGGETQYF. In nucleotides, the CDR3 is TGCAGCGTTGAAGGGCTAGCGGGGGGAGAGACCCAGTACTTC.

The chain joins TRBV7-2 to TRBJ2-2; TRBD2 is a possible D gene (5 bases). The CDR3 has 15 amino acids. Trimming took off 0 bases at V and 3 bases at J, with 8 bases between the two ends. CDR1 and CDR2 from the germline V gene are SGHTA and FQGNSA. The DNA for the CDR3 is TGTGCCAGCAGCTTAGCTGGCGGGTACACCGGGGAGCTGTTTTTT. Protein product: CASSLAGGYTGELFF.

The chain combines TRBV4-3 with TRBJ2-1, with 9 bases fitting TRBD2. Trimming took 0 bases from V and 9 from J; bases not matched to a gene: 9. The CDR3 has 16 amino acids. Germline V CDR1 and CDR2: LGHNA, YSLEER. The CDR3 region has the DNA TGCGCCAGCAGCCAAGAGTCTTTAGCGGGAGTGGGTGAGCAGTTCTTC. Its protein is CASSQESLAGVGEQFF.

V usage is TRBV27 and J usage is TRBJ2-3, with D hard to call. Trimming stripped 3 bases from V and 2 bases from J, with 12 bases between. The CDR3 runs to 15 residues. Per the germline V gene, CDR1 is MNHEY and CDR2 is SMNVEV (reference sequence). The CDR3 nucleotides read TGTGCCAGCAGTTTCTCCCGAGACTTCACAGATACGCAGTATTTT. Encoded protein: CASSFSRDFTDTQYF.

The rearrangement links TRBV5-4 to TRBJ2-1; 10 bases agree with TRBD1. The CDR3 contains 14 residues. Germline V lookup: CDR1 SGHNT, CDR2 YYREEE (reference sequence). The V gene end was trimmed by 3 bases and the J gene end by 10 bases; junction bases not matched to a gene: 7. This CDR3 is CASSSRQGAGEQFF. CDR3 in DNA: TGTGCCAGCAGCTCCCGACAGGGGGCTGGCGAGCAGTTCTTC.

The chain joins TRBV5-1 to TRBJ2-2; 16 bases align to TRBD2. There are 18 residues in the CDR3. Germline values: CDR1 SGHRS, CDR2 YFSETQ. J lost 6 bases, V lost 3 bases, and 8 bases had no gene match. The CDR3 sequence: CASSSRGTSGGAAGELFF. CDR3 coding DNA: TGCGCCAGCAGCTCCCGAGGGACTAGCGGGGGGGCCGCCGGGGAGCTGTTTTTT.

The chain recombines TRBV6-1 with TRBJ2-5, with unresolved D. V lost 5 bases to trimming and J lost 9 bases, with 7 bases between them. The CDR3 totals 10 residues. Germline lookup yields CDR1 MNHNS and CDR2 SASEGT. CDR3 protein: CASSNLPQYF. The DNA of the CDR3 is TGTGCCAGCAGTAACCTACCCCAGTACTTC.

The chain joins TRBV9 to TRBJ1-1; TRBD1 matches at 9 bases. J gave up 5 bases and V 2 bases, and 7 bases lay outside the gene matches. Germline CDR1 reads SGDLS; CDR2 reads YYNGEE. The CDR3 is made up of 15 amino acids. CDR3 sequence (DNA): TGTGCCAGCAGCGTGACAGGGGGATTGATTACTGAAGCTTTCTTT. It yields the protein CASSVTGGLITEAFF. Combining the CDR3 with reference TRBV9 and TRBJ1-1 gives the whole variable domain DSGVTQTPKHLITATGQRVTLRCSPRSGDLSVYWYQQSLDQGLQFLIQYYNGEERAKGNILERFSAQQFPDLHSELNLSSLELGDSALYFCASSVTGGLITEAFFGQGTRLTVV.

V and J are TRBV6-5 and TRBJ2-7, with 7 bases lining up with TRBD1. The CDR3 runs to 14 residues. CDR1 and CDR2 (germline): MNHEY, SVGAGI. Trimming cost V 2 bases and J 2 bases; bases outside gene matches: 3. CDR3 sequence: CASSYLGQPYEQYF. Written as DNA, the CDR3 is TGTGCCAGCAGTTACCTGGGACAGCCCTACGAGCAGTACTTC.

The CDR3 bases are TGTGCCAGCAGCCCCACGGGGTGGAGCGGGCGTCAAGAGACCCAGTACTTC. It translates to CASSPTGWSGRQETQYF. This sequence joins TRBV27 and TRBJ2-5, with D maybe TRBD2 (6 bases). Per the germline V gene, CDR1 is MNHEY and CDR2 is SMNVEV (reference sequence). The CDR3 sequence is 17 residues long. Between the trimmed V and J ends, which lost 6 bases and 2 bases, there was a span of 22 bases.

The chain joins TRBV5-4 to TRBJ2-3, with D possibly TRBD1 on 5 matching bases. Per germline, CDR1 SGHNT and CDR2 YYREEE (reference sequence). The CDR3 contains 14 residues. V lost 4 bases and J lost 1, with 10 bases in between. The CDR3, as DNA: TGTGCCAGCAGCCCTGACAGCCGCACAGATACGCAGTATTTT. This codes for CASSPDSRTDTQYF.

This chain connects TRBV5-1 to TRBJ2-1, with TRBD2 matching over 8 bases. Trimming cost V 3 bases and J 4 bases; bases outside gene matches: 9. The germline gives CDR1 SGHRS, CDR2 YFSETQ. The CDR3 runs 16 residues. The CDR3 here is CASSSGTLAVYNEQFF. The CDR3 nucleotides are TGCGCCAGCAGCTCCGGAACACTAGCGGTATACAATGAGCAGTTCTTC.

The chain uses TRBV28 and TRBJ1-3; tentative D call: TRBD1 (6 bases). From germline, CDR1 is MDHEN and CDR2 SYDVKM. The CDR3 sequence is 14 residues long. The V and J ends lost 5 bases and 0 bases respectively, with 8 bases between them. CDR3 in amino acids: CASSRGGSGNTIYF. The CDR3 region has the DNA TGTGCCAGCAGTAGAGGGGGCTCTGGAAACACCATATATTTT.

J is TRBJ2-1 and V is TRBV5-1, with TRBD2 matching 8 bases. Looked up from germline, CDR1 is SGHRS and CDR2 is YFSETQ. With V trimmed by 4 bases and J by 9 bases, 12 bases remained unmatched. This CDR3 is built from 15 residues. In nucleotides, the CDR3 is TGCGCCAGCAGCGGGAATCGCGGGGGGCTCGGTGAGCAGTTCTTC. Amino acid sequence: CASSGNRGGLGEQFF.

In this sample, this clone turned up a few times. This sequence joins TRBV13 and TRBJ2-7; D perhaps matches TRBD1 (6 bases). V was cut by 5 bases and J by 6 bases, with 17 bases left in between. CDR1 is PRHDT, CDR2 FYEKMQ, per germline (reference sequence). The CDR3 is 14 residues long. In DNA form, the CDR3 reads TGTGCCAGCAGCCCCCGCCAGGGGATGGGCGAGCAGTACTTC. It codes for CASSPRQGMGEQYF.

The V call is TRBV7-8, the J call TRBJ2-5, with 8 positions matching TRBD2. Germline V gene lookup returns CDR1 SGHVS and CDR2 FQNEAQ. The CDR3 sequence is 16 residues long. V trimming: 0 bases; J trimming: 9 bases; junction bases outside the gene matches: 12. The CDR3 loop reads CASSLAAGALRGAQYF. The CDR3 nucleotides are TGTGCCAGCAGCTTAGCAGCGGGGGCCCTCAGAGGGGCCCAGTACTTC.

This rearrangement joins TRBV7-2 to TRBJ2-7; 11 bases fit TRBD2. This CDR3 region has 18 residues. Trimming took 5 bases from V and 6 from J; bases not matched to a gene: 18. Germline V gives CDR1 SGHTA, CDR2 FQGNSA. This CDR3 is CASSLGGLAGGLMGEQYF. CDR3 nucleotide sequence: TGTGCCAGCAGCCTGGGGGGCCTAGCGGGAGGCCTCATGGGCGAGCAGTACTTC. The variable domain in full, completed from reference TRBV7-2 and TRBJ2-7, reads GAGVSQSPSNKVTEKGKDVELRCDPISGHTALYWYRQSLGQGLEFLIYFQGNSAPDKSGLPSDRFSAERTGGSVSTLTIQRTQQEDSAVYLCASSLGGLAGGLMGEQYFGPGTRLTVT.

CDR3 region: CASSVAGGPSEQYF. The CDR3 DNA reads TGCGCCAGCAGTGTTGCGGGAGGGCCGAGCGAGCAGTACTTC. This chain uses TRBV10-2 with TRBJ2-7; the match to TRBD2 covers 9 bases. V trimming: 4 bases; J trimming: 6 bases; junction bases outside the gene matches: 7. Germline V gene sequence: CDR1 WSHSY, CDR2 SAAADI. The CDR3 has 14 residues.

The rearrangement uses TRBV5-1 and TRBJ2-7; 7 bases line up with TRBD1. This CDR3 region has 15 residues. With V trimmed by 2 bases and J by 4 bases, 9 bases remained unmatched. Germline V gene lookup returns CDR1 SGHRS and CDR2 YFSETQ. Here the CDR3 DNA reads TGCGCCAGCAGCTTAGGACAGGTGGTGTCTTACGAGCAGTACTTC. Translating it yields CASSLGQVVSYEQYF.

The genes are TRBV5-1 and TRBJ2-6, with TRBD1 as a possible D gene (6 bases). Germline V gene lookup returns CDR1 SGHRS and CDR2 YFSETQ. The CDR3 has 18 amino acids. Deletions cut 5 bases from V and 4 bases from J, with 22 bases between. The CDR3 DNA reads as TGCGCCAGCAGATCCCCGGGACACCAAACAGGCGGGGCCAACGTCCTGACTTTC. Translation gives CASRSPGHQTGGANVLTF.

The V call is TRBV4-3, the J call TRBJ2-7, with 8 bases matching TRBD1. Losses at the gene ends were 0 bases for V and 4 bases for J; bases not matched to a gene: 8. Germline values: CDR1 LGHNA, CDR2 YSLEER. This CDR3 contains 16 residues. CDR3 coding DNA: TGCGCCAGCAGCCAAGATCTCGCAGGGGGCTCATACGAGCAGTACTTC. Its protein is CASSQDLAGGSYEQYF.

This chain links TRBV28 with TRBJ2-1, with 7 bases lining up with TRBD1. The CDR3 contains 15 residues. The germline V gene encodes CDR1 MDHEN and CDR2 SYDVKM. V trimming: 6 bases; J trimming: 14 bases; junction bases outside the gene matches: 19. The DNA of the CDR3 is TGTGCCAGCAGCTATGCGTATGGTCGACAGGGATCGGAGTTCTTC. It translates to CASSYAYGRQGSEFF.

The rearrangement joins TRBV6-1 to TRBJ1-6, with TRBD1 matching 7 bases. Germline V gene sequence: CDR1 MNHNS, CDR2 SASEGT. The CDR3 totals 14 residues. J gave up 7 bases and V 6 bases, and 6 bases lay outside the gene matches. In DNA, the CDR3 is TGTGCCAGCAGCAACAGGGGAATGAATTCACCCCTCCACTTT. Protein: CASSNRGMNSPLHF.

The chain recombines TRBV12-1 with TRBJ2-7; TRBD2, the table's D call, lacks a check against the DNA. TRBV12-1 is marked as a pseudogene. The CDR3 consists of 16 residues. The CDR3 loop reads CASSFAGLACGYEQYF. The CDR3 bases are TGTGCCAGCAGCTTTGCCGGACTAGCTTGCGGCTACGAGCAGTACTTC.

The rearrangement uses TRBV28 and TRBJ2-7; no definite D call. V dropped 5 bases and J dropped 3 bases, with 20 bases sitting between them. Germline assignment: CDR1 MDHEN and CDR2 SYDVKM. CDR3 length: 16 residues. The CDR3 coding sequence is TGTGCCAGCAGTCCCCCGATTTTCCACCTACGCTACGAGCAGTACTTC. This translates into CASSPPIFHLRYEQYF.

The V call is TRBV6-4, the J call TRBJ2-7, with unresolved D. Germline CDR1 MRHNA, CDR2 SNTAGT. The V end was cut by 2 bases, the J end by 4 bases, with 18 bases between. The CDR3 is 16 amino acids. Here the CDR3 DNA reads TGTGCCAGCAGTGACCCTCCCACCCCGAGCCTTTACGAGCAGTACTTC. It specifies CASSDPPTPSLYEQYF.